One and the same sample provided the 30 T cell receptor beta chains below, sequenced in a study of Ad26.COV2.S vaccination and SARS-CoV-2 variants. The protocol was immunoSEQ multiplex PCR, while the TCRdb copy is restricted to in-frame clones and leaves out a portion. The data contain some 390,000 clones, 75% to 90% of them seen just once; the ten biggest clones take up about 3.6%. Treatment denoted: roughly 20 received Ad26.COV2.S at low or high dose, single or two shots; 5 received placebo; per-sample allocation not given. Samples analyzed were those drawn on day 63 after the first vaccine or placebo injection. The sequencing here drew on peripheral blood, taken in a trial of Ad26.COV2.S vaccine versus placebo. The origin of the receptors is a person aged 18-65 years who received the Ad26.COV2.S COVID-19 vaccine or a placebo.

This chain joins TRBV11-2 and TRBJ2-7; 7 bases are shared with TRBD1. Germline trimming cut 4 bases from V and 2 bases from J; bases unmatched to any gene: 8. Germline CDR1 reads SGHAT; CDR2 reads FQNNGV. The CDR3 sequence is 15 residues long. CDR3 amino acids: CASSSGDSFPYEQYF. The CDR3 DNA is TGTGCCAGCAGCTCCGGGGACAGTTTCCCCTACGAGCAGTACTTC.

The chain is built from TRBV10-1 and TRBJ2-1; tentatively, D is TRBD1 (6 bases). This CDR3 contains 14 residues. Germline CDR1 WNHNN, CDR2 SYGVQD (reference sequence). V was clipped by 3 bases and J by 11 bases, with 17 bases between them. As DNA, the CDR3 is TGCGCCAGCAGTGAATCGGACAGTTGGGTTAAGCAGTTCTTC. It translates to CASSESDSWVKQFF.

The CDR3 sequence: CASSLARDGYGYTF. In nucleotides, the CDR3 is TGTGCCAGCAGCTTAGCCCGGGACGGGTATGGCTACACCTTC. The chain uses TRBV7-8 and TRBJ1-2; D is possibly TRBD1 (5 bases). V lost 0 bases to trimming and J lost 5 bases, with 10 bases between them. CDR1 and CDR2 (germline): SGHVS, FQNEAQ. The CDR3 has 14 amino acids.

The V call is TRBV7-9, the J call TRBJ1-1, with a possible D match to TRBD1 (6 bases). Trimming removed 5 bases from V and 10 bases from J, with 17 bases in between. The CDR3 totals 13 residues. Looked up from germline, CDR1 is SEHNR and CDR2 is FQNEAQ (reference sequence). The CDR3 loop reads CASSPSPDSVAFF. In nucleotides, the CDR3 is TGTGCCAGCAGCCCCTCGCCGGACAGTGTAGCTTTCTTT.

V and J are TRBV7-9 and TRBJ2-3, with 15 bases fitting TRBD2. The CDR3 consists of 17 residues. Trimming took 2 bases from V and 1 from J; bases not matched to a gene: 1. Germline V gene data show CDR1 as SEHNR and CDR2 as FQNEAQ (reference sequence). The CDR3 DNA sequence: TGTGCCAGCAGCTTAAGGACTAGCGGGGGGGGCACAGATACGCAGTATTTT. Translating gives CASSLRTSGGGTDTQYF.

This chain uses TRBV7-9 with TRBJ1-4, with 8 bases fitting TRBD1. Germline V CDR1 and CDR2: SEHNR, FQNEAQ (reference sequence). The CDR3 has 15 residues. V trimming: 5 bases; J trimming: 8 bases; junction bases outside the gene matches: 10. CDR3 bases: TGTGCCAGCAGCCGCGACAGGGGAGTGGGGGAAAAACTGTTTTTT. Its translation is CASSRDRGVGEKLFF. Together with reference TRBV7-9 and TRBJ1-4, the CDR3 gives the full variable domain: DTGVSQNPRHKITKRGQNVTFRCDPISEHNRLYWYRQTLGQGPEFLTYFQNEAQLEKSRLLSDRFSAERPKGSFSTLEIQRTEQGDSAMYLCASSRDRGVGEKLFFGSGTQLSVL.

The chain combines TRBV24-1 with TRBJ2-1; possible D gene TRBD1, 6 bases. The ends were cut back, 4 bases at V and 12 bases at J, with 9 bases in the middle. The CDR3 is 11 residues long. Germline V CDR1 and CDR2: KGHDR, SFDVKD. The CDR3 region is CATSDRGGQFF. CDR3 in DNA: TGTGCCACCAGTGACCGAGGGGGGCAGTTCTTC.

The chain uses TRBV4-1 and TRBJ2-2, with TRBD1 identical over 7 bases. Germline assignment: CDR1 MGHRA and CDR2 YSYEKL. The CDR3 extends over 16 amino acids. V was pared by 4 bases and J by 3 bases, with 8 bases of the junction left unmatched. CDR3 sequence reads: CASSLMVGQYTGELFF. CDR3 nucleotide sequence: TGCGCCAGCAGCCTAATGGTGGGACAGTACACCGGGGAGCTGTTTTTT.

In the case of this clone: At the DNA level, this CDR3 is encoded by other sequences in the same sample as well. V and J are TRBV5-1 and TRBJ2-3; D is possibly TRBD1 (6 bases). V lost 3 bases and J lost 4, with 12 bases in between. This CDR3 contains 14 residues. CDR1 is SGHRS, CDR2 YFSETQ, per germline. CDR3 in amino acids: CASSSRTGSDTQYF. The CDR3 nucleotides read TGCGCCAGCAGCTCCAGAACAGGGTCAGATACGCAGTATTTT.

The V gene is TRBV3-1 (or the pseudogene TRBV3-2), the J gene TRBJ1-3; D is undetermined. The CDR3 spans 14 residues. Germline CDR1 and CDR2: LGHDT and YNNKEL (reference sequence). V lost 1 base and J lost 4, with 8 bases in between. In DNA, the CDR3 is TGTGCCAGCAGCCAAGTGTCAGAAGGAAACACCATATATTTT. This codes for CASSQVSEGNTIYF.

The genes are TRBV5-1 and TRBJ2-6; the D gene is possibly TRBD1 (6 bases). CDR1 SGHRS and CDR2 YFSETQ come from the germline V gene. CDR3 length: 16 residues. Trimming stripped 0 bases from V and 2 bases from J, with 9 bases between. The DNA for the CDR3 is TGCGCCAGCAGCTTGGACAGGGCCCCTGGGGCCAACGTCCTGACTTTC. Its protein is CASSLDRAPGANVLTF. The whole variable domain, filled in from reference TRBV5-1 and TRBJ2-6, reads KAGVTQTPRYLIKTRGQQVTLSCSPISGHRSVSWYQQTPGQGLQFLFEYFSETQRNKGNFPGRFSGRQFSNSRSEMNVSTLELGDSALYLCASSLDRAPGANVLTFGAGSRLTVL.

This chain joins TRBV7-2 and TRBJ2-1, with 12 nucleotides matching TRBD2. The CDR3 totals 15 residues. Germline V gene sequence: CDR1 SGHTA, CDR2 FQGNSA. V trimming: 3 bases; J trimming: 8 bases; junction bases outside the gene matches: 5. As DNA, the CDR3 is TGTGCCAGCAGCTTTCGGACTAGCGGGGCCCATGAGCAGTTCTTC. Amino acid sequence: CASSFRTSGAHEQFF. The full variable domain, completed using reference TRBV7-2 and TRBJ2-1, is GAGVSQSPSNKVTEKGKDVELRCDPISGHTALYWYRQSLGQGLEFLIYFQGNSAPDKSGLPSDRFSAERTGGSVSTLTIQRTQQEDSAVYLCASSFRTSGAHEQFFGPGTRLTVL.

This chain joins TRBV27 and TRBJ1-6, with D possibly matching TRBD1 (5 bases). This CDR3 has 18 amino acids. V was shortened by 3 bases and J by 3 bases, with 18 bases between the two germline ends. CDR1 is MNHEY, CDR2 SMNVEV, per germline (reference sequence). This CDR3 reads CASSFIDSHNIYNSPLHF. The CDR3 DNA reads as TGTGCCAGCAGTTTTATAGACAGCCATAATATCTATAATTCACCCCTCCACTTT.

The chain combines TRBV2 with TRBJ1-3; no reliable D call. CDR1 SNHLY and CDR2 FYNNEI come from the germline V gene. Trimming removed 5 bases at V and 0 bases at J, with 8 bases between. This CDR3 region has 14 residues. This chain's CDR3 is CASSQGSSGNTIYF. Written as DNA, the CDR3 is TGTGCCAGCAGTCAAGGGAGCTCTGGAAACACCATATATTTT.

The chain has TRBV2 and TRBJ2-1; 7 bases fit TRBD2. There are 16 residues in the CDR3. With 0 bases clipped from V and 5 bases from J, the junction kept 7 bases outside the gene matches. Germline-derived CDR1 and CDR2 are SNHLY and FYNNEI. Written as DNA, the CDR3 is TGTGCCAGCAGTGAAGCGTCGGCTAGCGGCCACAATGAGCAGTTCTTC. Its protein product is CASSEASASGHNEQFF. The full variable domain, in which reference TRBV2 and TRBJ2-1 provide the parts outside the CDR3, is EPEVTQTPSHQVTQMGQEVILRCVPISNHLYFYWYRQILGQKVEFLVSFYNNEISEKSEIFDDQFSVERPDGSNFTLKIRSTKLEDSAMYFCASSEASASGHNEQFFGPGTRLTVL.

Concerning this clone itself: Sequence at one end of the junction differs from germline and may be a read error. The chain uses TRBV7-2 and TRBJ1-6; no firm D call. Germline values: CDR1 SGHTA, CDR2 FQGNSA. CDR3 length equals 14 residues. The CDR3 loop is CASRSESSNSPLHF. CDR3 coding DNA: TGTGCCAGCAGATCAGAGTCCTCTAATTCACCCCTCCACTTT. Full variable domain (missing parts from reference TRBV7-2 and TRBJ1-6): GAGVSQSPSNKVTEKGKDVELRCDPISGHTALYWYRQSLGQGLEFLIYFQGNSAPDKSGLPSDRFSAERTGGSVSTLTIQRTQQEDSAVYLCASRSESSNSPLHFGNGTRLTVT.

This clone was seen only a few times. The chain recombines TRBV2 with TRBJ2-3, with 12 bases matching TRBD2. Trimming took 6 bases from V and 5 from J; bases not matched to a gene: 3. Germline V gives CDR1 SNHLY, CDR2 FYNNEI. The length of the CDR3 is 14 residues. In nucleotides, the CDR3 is TGTGCCAGCAGACAGACTAGCGGGGGAGATACGCAGTATTTT. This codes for CASRQTSGGDTQYF.

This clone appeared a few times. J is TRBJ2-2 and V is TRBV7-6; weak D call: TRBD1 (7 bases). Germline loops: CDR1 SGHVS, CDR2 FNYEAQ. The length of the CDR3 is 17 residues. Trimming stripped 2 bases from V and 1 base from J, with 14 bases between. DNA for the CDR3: TGTGCCAGCAGCTTATTGGGCGGGACAGAGAACACCGGGGAGCTGTTTTTT. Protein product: CASSLLGGTENTGELFF.

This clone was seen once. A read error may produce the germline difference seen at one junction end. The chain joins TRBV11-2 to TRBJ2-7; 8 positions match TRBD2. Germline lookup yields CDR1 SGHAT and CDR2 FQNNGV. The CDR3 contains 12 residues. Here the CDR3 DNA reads TGTGCCAGCAGCTTAGCGGGGGGGGAGCTGTACTTC. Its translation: CASSLAGGELYF.

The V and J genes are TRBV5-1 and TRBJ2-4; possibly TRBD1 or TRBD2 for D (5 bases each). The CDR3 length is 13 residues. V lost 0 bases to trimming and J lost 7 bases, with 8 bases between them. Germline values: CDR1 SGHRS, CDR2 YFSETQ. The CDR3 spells CASSLVWDNIQYF. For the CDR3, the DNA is TGCGCCAGCAGCTTGGTGTGGGACAACATTCAGTACTTC.

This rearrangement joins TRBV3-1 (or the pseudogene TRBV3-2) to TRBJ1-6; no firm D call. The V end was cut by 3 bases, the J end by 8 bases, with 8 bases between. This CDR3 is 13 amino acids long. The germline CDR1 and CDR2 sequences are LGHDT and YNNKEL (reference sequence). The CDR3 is CASSQSGDSPLHF. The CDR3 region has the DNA TGTGCCAGCAGCCAGAGTGGGGATTCACCCCTCCACTTT.

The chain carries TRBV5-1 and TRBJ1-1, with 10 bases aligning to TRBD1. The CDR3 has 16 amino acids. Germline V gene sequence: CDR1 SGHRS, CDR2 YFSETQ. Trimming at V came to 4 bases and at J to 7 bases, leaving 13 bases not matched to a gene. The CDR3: CASSPGQGFLQVEAFF. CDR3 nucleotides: TGCGCCAGCAGCCCGGGACAGGGGTTTCTACAGGTTGAAGCTTTCTTT.

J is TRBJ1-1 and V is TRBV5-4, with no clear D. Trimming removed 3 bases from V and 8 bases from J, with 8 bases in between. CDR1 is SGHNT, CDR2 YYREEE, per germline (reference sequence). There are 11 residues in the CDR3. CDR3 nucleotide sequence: TGTGCCAGCAGCTCGTCATTCGAAGCTTTCTTT. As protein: CASSSSFEAFF.

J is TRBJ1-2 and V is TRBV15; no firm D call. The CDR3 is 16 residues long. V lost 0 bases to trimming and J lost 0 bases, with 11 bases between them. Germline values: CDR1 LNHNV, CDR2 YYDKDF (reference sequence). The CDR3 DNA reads TGTGCCACCAGCAGAGATAGGGCAGTTTCTAACTATGGCTACACCTTC. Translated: CATSRDRAVSNYGYTF. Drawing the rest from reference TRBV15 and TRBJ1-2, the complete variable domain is DAMVIQNPRYQVTQFGKPVTLSCSQTLNHNVMYWYQQKSSQAPKLLFHYYDKDFNNEADTPDNFQSRRPNTSFCFLDIRSPGLGDTAMYLCATSRDRAVSNYGYTFGSGTRLTVV.

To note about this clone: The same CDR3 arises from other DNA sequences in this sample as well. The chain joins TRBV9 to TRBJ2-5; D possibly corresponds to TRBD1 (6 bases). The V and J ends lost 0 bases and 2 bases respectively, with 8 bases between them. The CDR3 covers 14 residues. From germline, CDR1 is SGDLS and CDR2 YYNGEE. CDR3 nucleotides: TGTGCCAGCAGCGTAGGGGGGCTACAAGAGACCCAGTACTTC. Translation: CASSVGGLQETQYF.

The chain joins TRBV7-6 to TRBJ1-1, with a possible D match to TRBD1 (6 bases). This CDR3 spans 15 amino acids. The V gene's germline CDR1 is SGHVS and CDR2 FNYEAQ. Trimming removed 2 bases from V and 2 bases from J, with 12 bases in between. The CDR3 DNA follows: TGTGCCAGCAGCTTAAACGCAGGGGAAAACACTGAAGCTTTCTTT. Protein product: CASSLNAGENTEAFF.

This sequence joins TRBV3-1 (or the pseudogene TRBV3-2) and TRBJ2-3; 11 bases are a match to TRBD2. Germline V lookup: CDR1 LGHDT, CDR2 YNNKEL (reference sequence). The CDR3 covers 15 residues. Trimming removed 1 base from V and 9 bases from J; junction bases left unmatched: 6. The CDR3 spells CASSQVLLAGVTQYF. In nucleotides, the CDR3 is TGTGCCAGCAGCCAAGTTTTACTAGCGGGGGTCACGCAGTATTTT.

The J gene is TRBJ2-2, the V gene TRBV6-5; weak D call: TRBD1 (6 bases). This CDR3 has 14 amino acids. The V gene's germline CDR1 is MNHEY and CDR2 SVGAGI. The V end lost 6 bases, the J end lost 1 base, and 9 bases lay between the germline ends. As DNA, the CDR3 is TGTGCCAGCAGCCCGGGACAGAACACCGGGGAGCTGTTTTTT. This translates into CASSPGQNTGELFF.

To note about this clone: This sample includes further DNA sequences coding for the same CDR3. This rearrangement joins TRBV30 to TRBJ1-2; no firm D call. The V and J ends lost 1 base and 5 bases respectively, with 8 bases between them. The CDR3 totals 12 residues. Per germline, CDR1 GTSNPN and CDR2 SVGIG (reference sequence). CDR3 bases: TGTGCCTGGAGTGGCGGGGAATATGGCTACACCTTC. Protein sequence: CAWSGGEYGYTF.

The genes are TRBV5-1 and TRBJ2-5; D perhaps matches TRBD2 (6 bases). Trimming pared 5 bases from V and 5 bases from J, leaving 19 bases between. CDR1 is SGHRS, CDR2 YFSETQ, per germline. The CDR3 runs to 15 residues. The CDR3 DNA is TGCGCCAGCAGGCGGGACGGCGAGGTCAGGGAGACCCAGTACTTC. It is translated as CASRRDGEVRETQYF.